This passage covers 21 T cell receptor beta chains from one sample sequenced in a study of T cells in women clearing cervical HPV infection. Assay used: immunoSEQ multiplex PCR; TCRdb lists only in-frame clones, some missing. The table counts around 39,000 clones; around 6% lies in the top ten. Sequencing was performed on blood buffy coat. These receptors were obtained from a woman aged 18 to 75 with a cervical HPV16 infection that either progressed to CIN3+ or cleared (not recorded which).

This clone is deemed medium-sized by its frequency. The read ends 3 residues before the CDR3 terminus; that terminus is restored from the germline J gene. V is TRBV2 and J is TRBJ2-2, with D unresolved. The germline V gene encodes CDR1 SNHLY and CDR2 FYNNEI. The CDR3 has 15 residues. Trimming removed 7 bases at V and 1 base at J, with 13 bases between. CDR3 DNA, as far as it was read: TGTGCCAGCAAGCTCGGCAGGAAGAACACCGGGGAG. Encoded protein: CASKLGRKNTGE. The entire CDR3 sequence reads CASKLGRKNTGELFF.

The CDR3 protein is CASSLTSGYTDTYTF. The sequenced CDR3 bases are TGTGCCAGCAGCTTGACTAGCGGCTACACAGATACC. This rearrangement joins TRBV7-6 to TRBJ1-2, with D unclear. The read gets to within 3 residues of the CDR3 end, and the germline J gene fills in the rest. This CDR3 comprises 15 residues. The germline V gene has CDR1 SGHVS and CDR2 FNYEAQ.

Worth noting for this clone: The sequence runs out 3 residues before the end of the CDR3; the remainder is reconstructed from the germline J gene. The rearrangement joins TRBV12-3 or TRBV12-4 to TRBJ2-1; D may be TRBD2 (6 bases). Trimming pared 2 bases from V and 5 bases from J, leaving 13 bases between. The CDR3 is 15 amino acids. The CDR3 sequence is CASSLWGEKNNEQFF. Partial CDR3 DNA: TGTGCCAGCAGTTTATGGGGGGAGAAAAACAATGAG.

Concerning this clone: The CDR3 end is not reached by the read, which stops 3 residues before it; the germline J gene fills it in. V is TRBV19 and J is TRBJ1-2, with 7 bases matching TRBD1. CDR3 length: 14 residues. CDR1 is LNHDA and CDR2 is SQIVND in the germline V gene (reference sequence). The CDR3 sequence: CASSPNRGVGGYTF. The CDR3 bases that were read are TGTGCCAGTAGTCCTAACAGGGGCGTAGGAGGC.

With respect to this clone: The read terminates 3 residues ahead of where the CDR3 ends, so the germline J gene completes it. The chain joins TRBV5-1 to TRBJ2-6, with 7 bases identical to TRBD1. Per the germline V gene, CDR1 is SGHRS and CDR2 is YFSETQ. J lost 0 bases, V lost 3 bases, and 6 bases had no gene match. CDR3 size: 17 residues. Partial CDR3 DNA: TGCGCCAGCAGCTACGGACAGGCCTTCTCTGGGGCCAACGTC. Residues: CASSYGQAFSGANV. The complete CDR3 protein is CASSYGQAFSGANVLTF.

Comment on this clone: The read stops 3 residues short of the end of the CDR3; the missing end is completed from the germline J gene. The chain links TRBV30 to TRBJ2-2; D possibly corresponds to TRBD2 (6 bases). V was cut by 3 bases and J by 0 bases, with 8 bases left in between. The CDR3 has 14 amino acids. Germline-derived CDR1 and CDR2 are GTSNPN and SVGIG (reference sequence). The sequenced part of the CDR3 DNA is TGTGCCTGGAGCGCGGGAACGAACACCGGGGAG. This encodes CAWSAGTNTGE. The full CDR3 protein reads CAWSAGTNTGELFF.

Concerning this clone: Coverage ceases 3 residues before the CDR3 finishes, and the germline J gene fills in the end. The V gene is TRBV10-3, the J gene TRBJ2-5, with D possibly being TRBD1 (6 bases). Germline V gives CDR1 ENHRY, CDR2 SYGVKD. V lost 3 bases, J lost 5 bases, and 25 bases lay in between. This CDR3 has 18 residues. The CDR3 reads CAISDTGPSSSIPETQYF. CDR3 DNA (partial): TGTGCCATCAGTGATACAGGGCCTAGCAGTAGTATTCCGGAGACC.

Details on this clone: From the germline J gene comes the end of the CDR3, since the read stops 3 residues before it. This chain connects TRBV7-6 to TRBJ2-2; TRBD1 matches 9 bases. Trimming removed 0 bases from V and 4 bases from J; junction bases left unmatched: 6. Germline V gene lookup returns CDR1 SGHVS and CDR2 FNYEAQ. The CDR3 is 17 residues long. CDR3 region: CASSLASGTGTTGELFF. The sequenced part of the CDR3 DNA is TGTGCCAGCAGCTTAGCTTCCGGGACAGGGACCACCGGGGAG.

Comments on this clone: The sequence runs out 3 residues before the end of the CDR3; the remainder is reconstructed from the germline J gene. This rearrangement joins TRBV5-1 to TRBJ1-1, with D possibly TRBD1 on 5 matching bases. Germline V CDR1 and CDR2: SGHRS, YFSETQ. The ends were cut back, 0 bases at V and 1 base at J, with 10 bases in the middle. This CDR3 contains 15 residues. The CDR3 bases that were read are TGCGCCAGCAGCTTGGTTCAGGGAGCGAACACTGAA. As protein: CASSLVQGANTE. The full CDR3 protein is CASSLVQGANTEAFF.

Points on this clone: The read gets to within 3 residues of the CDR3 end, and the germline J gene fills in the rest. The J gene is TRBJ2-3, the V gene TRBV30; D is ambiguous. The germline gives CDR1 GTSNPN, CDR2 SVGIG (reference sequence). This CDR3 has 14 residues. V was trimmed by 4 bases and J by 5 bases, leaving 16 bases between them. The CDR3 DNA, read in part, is TGTGCCTGGAACTATCAGACGGCACAAGATACG. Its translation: CAWNYQTAQDT. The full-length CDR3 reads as CAWNYQTAQDTQYF.

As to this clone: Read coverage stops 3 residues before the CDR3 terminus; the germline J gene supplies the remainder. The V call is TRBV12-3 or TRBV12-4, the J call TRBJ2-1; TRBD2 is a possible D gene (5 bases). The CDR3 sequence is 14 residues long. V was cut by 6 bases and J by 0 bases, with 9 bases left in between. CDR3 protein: CASSRGLSYNEQFF. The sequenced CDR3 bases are TGTGCCAGCAGCAGAGGGCTCTCCTACAATGAG.

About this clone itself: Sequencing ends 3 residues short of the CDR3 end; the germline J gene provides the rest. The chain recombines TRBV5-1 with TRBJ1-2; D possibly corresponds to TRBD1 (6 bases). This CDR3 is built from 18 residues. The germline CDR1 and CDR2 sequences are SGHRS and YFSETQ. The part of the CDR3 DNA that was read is TGCGCCAGCAGCTTGGCCGGGCGAGCGGGGGGGCCCGGAGAGACC. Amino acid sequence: CASSLAGRAGGPGET. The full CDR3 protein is CASSLAGRAGGPGETYTF.

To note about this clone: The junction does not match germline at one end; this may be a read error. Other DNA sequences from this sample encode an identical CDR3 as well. The DNA read from the CDR3 is TGTGCCAGCAGCCCGCGGGACACAGACTCGACTGTTGGAAACACT. Translated: CASSPRDTDSTVGNT. The full CDR3 protein is CASSPRDTDSTVGNTIYF. The gene calls are TRBV4-2 and TRBJ1-3; D is possibly TRBD1 (6 bases). The read terminates 3 residues before the CDR3 end, so the remaining end is supplied by the germline J gene. The germline gives CDR1 LGHNA, CDR2 YNFKEQ. There are 18 residues in the CDR3.

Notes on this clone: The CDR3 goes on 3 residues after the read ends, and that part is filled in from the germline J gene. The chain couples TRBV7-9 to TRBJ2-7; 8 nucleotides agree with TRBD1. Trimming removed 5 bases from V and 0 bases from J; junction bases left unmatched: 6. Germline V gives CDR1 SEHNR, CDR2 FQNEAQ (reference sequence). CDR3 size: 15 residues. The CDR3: CASSLGQVLSYEQYF. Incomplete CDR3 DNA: TGTGCCAGCAGCCTGGGACAGGTTCTCTCCTACGAG. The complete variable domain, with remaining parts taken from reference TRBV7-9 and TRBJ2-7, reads DTGVSQNPRHKITKRGQNVTFRCDPISEHNRLYWYRQTLGQGPEFLTYFQNEAQLEKSRLLSDRFSAERPKGSFSTLEIQRTEQGDSAMYLCASSLGQVLSYEQYFGPGTRLTVT.

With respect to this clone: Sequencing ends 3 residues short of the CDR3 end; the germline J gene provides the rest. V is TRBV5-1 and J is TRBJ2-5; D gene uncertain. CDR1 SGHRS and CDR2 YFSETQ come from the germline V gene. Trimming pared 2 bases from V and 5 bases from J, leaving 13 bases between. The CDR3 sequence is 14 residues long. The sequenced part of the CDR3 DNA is TGCGCCAGCAGCTTTTCAGGTCTGGAGGAGACC. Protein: CASSFSGLEET. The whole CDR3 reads CASSFSGLEETQYF.

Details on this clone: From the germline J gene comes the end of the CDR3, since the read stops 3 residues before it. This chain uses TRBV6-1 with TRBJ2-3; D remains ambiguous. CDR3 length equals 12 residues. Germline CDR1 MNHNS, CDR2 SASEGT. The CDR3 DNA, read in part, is TGTGCCAGCAATGACCCCAACTGGACG. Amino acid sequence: CASNDPNWT. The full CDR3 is CASNDPNWTQYF.

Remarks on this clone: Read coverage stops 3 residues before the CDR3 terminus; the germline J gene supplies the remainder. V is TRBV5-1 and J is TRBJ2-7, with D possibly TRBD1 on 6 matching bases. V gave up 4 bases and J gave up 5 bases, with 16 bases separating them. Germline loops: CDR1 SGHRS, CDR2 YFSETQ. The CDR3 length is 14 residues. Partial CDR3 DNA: TGCGCCAGCAGCCTAGGGGGAAGTAAGGACGAG. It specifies CASSLGGSKDE. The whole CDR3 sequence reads CASSLGGSKDEQYF.

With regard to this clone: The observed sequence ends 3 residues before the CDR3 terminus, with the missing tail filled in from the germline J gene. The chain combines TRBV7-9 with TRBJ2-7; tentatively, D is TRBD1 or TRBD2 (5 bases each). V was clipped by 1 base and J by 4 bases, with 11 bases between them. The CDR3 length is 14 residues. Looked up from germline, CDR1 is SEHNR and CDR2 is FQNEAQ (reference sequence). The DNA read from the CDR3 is TGTGCCAGCAGCTTAGTCTTAGAGGGGTACGAG. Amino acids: CASSLVLEGYE. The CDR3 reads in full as CASSLVLEGYEQYF. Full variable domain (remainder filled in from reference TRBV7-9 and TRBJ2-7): DTGVSQNPRHKITKRGQNVTFRCDPISEHNRLYWYRQTLGQGPEFLTYFQNEAQLEKSRLLSDRFSAERPKGSFSTLEIQRTEQGDSAMYLCASSLVLEGYEQYFGPGTRLTVT.

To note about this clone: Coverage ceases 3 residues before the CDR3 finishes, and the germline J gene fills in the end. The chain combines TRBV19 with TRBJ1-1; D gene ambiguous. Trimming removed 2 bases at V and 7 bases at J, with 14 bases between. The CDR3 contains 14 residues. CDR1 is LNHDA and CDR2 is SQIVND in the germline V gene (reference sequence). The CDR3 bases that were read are TGTGCCAGTAGTATATTTGTGGGTCGGGGTGAA. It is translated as CASSIFVGRGE. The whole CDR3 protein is CASSIFVGRGEAFF.

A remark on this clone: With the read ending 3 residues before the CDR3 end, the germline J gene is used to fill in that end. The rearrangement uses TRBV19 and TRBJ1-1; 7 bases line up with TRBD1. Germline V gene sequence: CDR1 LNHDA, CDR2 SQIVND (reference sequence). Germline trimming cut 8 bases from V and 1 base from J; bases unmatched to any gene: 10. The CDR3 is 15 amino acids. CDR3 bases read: TGTGCCAGTGGCCTACCGGGACAGACGAACACTGAA. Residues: CASGLPGQTNTE. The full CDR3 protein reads CASGLPGQTNTEAFF.

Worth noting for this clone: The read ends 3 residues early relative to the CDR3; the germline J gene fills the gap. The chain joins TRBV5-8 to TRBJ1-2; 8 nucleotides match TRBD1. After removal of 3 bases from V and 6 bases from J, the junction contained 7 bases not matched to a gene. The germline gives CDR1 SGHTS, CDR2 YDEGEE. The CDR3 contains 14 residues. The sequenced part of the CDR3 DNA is TGTGCCAGCAGCTACCTTACAGGGGGGCATGGC. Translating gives CASSYLTGGHG. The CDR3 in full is CASSYLTGGHGYTF.